This TCR beta chain was sequenced for a study of blood T cell repertoires in COVID-19. At the level of the study: Donors in the United States, Italy and Spain gave samples during acute or convalescent COVID-19. The cDNA or gDNA used as material had been derived from T cells, B-cell-depleted T cells, or PBMCs.

Methods used by the authors: Amplification from reference gene primers served as the basis for estimated nucleated cell counts. Using immunoSEQ multiplex PCR, the repertoire was profiled, and TCRdb retains in-frame clones only, with some absent. The V and J calls and clone size are taken from that table; D and trimming were inferred from the DNA. The data show about 210,000 clones, 83% seen once. This clone was seen only a few times. Relative to the germline gene, one junction end is altered; a read error may explain this. Germline V CDR1 and CDR2: MDHEN, SYDVKM. The CDR3 is made up of 14 amino acids.

The origin of this receptor is a man between 50 and 59 years old with active or convalescent COVID-19. The rearrangement uses TRBV28 and TRBJ2-7, with 7 bases identical to TRBD1. The source material was peripheral blood. CDR3 in amino acids: CASSSQGRLYEQYF. The CDR3 coding sequence is TGTGCCAGTAGTTCACAGGGGCGTCTCTACGAGCAGTACTTC.